Presented here are 5 T cell receptor beta chains from one specimen sequenced in a study of response to subunit inactivated influenza vaccine. TCRdb passed the RT-PCR reads through MiXCR, listing each CDR3 protein once. The sample lists roughly 540,000 distinct CDR3 sequences, under 30% occurring once. The same data also contributed to another study, on T cells expressing NK-cell markers. That source notes: Libraries used 5'RACE template switching adding universal primer site and UMIs.

Here the sequenced sample was CD4+ T cells sorted from PBMCs, taken 11 to 12 days after vaccination. These receptors came from a man between 45 and 60 years old who received an inactivated influenza vaccine.

This clonotype was recorded many times. The CDR3 nucleotides are TGCAGTGCCTTCAGGAGATCTAACTATGGCTACACCTTC. Its protein product is CSAFRRSNYGYTF. The chain couples TRBV20-1 to TRBJ1-2; unclear D gene. The CDR3 sequence is 13 residues long. The germline V gene has CDR1 DFQATT and CDR2 SNEGSKA (reference sequence). Trimming shortened V by 6 bases and J by 0 bases, and 11 bases separated the two germline ends.

V is TRBV12-5 and J is TRBJ2-5; D unresolved. The CDR3 spans 12 residues. Per germline, CDR1 LGHNT and CDR2 FRNRAP. The ends were cut back, 4 bases at V and 4 bases at J, with 7 bases in the middle. CDR3 DNA: TGTGCTAGTGGTTACGAGCCAGAGACCCAGTACTTC. This encodes CASGYEPETQYF.

This clonotype was observed a handful of times. This chain joins TRBV10-3 and TRBJ1-1, with 8 bases matching TRBD1. This CDR3 has 13 amino acids. The J segment lost 10 bases and the V segment lost 7 bases, leaving 11 bases of the junction unmatched. CDR1 ENHRY and CDR2 SYGVKD come from the germline V gene. CDR3 bases: TGTGCCATCACCCAGGGGGCCAGGGGTGGAGCTTTCTTT. Translation: CAITQGARGGAFF.

The V call is TRBV18, the J call TRBJ2-1, with 7 positions matching TRBD2. The CDR3 extends over 14 amino acids. The trim removed 1 base at V and 5 bases at J, leaving 2 bases unmatched. CDR1 and CDR2 (germline): KGHSH, LQKENI. In DNA, the CDR3 is TGTGCCAGCTCACCACTAGCGGGTGACAATGAGCAGTTCTTC. Translation gives CASSPLAGDNEQFF.

The V call is TRBV20-1, the J call TRBJ2-7, with D uncertain. Trimming removed 2 bases from V and 2 bases from J, with 7 bases in between. Looked up from germline, CDR1 is DFQATT and CDR2 is SNEGSKA (reference sequence). The CDR3 is 12 amino acids. CDR3 sequence: CSARRQAYEQYF. Here the CDR3 DNA reads TGCAGTGCTAGACGACAAGCCTACGAGCAGTACTTC.